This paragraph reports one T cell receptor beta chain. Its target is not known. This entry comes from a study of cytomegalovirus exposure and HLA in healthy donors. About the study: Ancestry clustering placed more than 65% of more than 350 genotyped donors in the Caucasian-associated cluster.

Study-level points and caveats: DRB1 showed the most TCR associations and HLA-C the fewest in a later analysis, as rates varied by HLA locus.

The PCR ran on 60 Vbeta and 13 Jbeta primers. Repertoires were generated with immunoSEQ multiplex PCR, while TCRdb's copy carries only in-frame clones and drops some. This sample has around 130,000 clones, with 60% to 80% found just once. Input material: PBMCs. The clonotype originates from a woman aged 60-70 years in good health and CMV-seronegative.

CDR3 in amino acids: CASSSPAASTDTQYF. CDR3 bases: TGTGCCAGCAGCTCCCCGGCGGCTAGCACAGATACGCAGTATTTT. The rearrangement links TRBV7-3 to TRBJ2-3; D remains unclear. Trimming shortened V by 4 bases and J by 0 bases, and 11 bases separated the two germline ends. This CDR3 region has 15 residues. The germline V gene has CDR1 SGHTA and CDR2 FQGTGA.